Listed below are T cell receptor beta chains from one sample, sequenced in a study of OX40 agonist ivuxolimab in advanced cancers. Profiled with immunoSEQ multiplex PCR; TCRdb holds only in-frame clones, not every one. The sample holds approximately 60,000 clones; less than 95% are singletons and the top ten take approximately 5.2%. The sample was CD4+ or CD8+ T cells sorted from blood, taken in a trial of the OX40 agonist ivuxolimab. These receptor sequences come from an adult with an advanced solid tumor such as melanoma, head and neck, liver or kidney cancer. Each CDR3 is given with its conserved first and last residue. The D gene is left open where the match is weak.

CDR3,D,J,V
CASSSRQGRTGELFF,TRBD1,TRBJ2-2,TRBV11-2
CASSRTQGAQGKLFF,NA,TRBJ1-4,TRBV18
CAIRGTTGTQYF,NA,TRBJ2-5,TRBV10-3
CASSLGLGQGEDNEQFF,TRBD1,TRBJ2-1,TRBV7-9
CASSLAQTATNEKLFF,NA,TRBJ1-4,TRBV7-9
CASSVGQGASYEQYF,TRBD1,TRBJ2-7,TRBV9
CASSSGGSNQPQHF,NA,TRBJ1-5,TRBV6-1
CSTGTSVYEQYF,TRBD2,TRBJ2-7,TRBV29-1
CASSMKVDEQFF,NA,TRBJ2-1,TRBV5-1
CASSQGQGYEKLFF,TRBD1,TRBJ1-4,TRBV5-1
CASSLDQETQYF,NA,TRBJ2-5,TRBV5-4
CASRTRRNQPQHF,NA,TRBJ1-5,TRBV6-5
CASRQTGAGEAFF,NA,TRBJ1-1,TRBV28
CATGGGTGSEKLFF,TRBD1,TRBJ1-4,TRBV6-5
CASSPRSSGGMQETQYF,TRBD2,TRBJ2-5,TRBV18
CASNICRVRKTYGYTF,NA,TRBJ1-2,TRBV5-2
CARSFRTSGPQGDTQYF,TRBD2,TRBJ2-3,TRBV5-3
CAISEGQGNQPQHF,NA,TRBJ1-5,TRBV10-3
CASSFRISYEQYF,NA,TRBJ2-7,TRBV7-2
CATSREVDQPQHF,NA,TRBJ1-5,TRBV15
CASGGGTGRNTIYF,TRBD1,TRBJ1-3,TRBV28
CASRERMSNSPLHF,NA,TRBJ1-6,TRBV6-5
CASSEFITGELFF,NA,TRBJ2-2,TRBV2
CASIGNTEAFF,NA,TRBJ1-1,TRBV6-6
CASSPLRQFSGEANTGELFF,TRBD2,TRBJ2-2,TRBV19
CASSPTGVSYNEQFF,TRBD1,TRBJ2-1,TRBV7-9
CASSLGTFANTGELFF,NA,TRBJ2-2,TRBV5-6
CASSFYSGSREFF,NA,TRBJ2-1,TRBV27
CASTKGLAGVGDFF,TRBD2,TRBJ2-7,TRBV28
CASSLPLAGYTQYF,TRBD2,TRBJ2-3,TRBV28
CASRSGPSGNTIYF,NA,TRBJ1-3,TRBV28
CASSFQSRSDEQFF,NA,TRBJ2-1,TRBV7-3
CAWSSLYGYTF,NA,TRBJ1-2,TRBV30
CASSFRTSGSPHEQYF,TRBD2,TRBJ2-7,TRBV7-3
CASSAQLAGGIYNEQFF,TRBD2,TRBJ2-1,TRBV2
CASSLSGRTDTQYF,NA,TRBJ2-3,TRBV2
CASSLGQGSGNTIYF,TRBD1,TRBJ1-3,TRBV6-1
CASSRDVGNTIYF,NA,TRBJ1-3,TRBV6-6
CASSEAARHSVDTEAFF,NA,TRBJ1-1,TRBV4-3
CSADPPAGYF,NA,TRBJ2-5,TRBV20-1
CASSLDSSYNSPLHF,NA,TRBJ1-6,TRBV5-4
CASSARLAGYNEQFF,TRBD2,TRBJ2-1,TRBV9
CASSPPRGGSYEQYF,NA,TRBJ2-7,TRBV7-3
CASSQRQNLGDRLTRNTQYF,NA,TRBJ2-3,TRBV4-2
CASVRDSNQPQHF,NA,TRBJ1-5,TRBV2
CSVAGGASTYEQYF,TRBD1,TRBJ2-7,TRBV29-1
CASSFATGYEQYF,NA,TRBJ2-7,TRBV5-1
CASSLGLAEAGELFF,TRBD2,TRBJ2-2,TRBV7-3
CASTYMSSYNSPLHF,NA,TRBJ1-6,TRBV6-5
CASSLAGTSGTEQFF,TRBD2,TRBJ2-1,TRBV5-1
CASSQDLRLADTQYF,NA,TRBJ2-3,TRBV14
CASSPTAGGPRGGELFF,TRBD2,TRBJ2-2,TRBV7-9
CASKEGANVLTF,NA,TRBJ2-6,TRBV6-6